The source of this T cell receptor (beta chain) is a study of blood T cell repertoires in COVID-19. The wider study: There were acute and convalescent COVID-19 samples, and they came from the United States, Italy and Spain. From T cells, B-cell-depleted T cells, or PBMCs came the material, which was cDNA or gDNA.

The ends were cut back, 2 bases at V and 0 bases at J, with 13 bases in the middle. The CDR3 has 16 amino acids. Per germline, CDR1 SEHNR and CDR2 FQNEAQ (reference sequence). Authors' processing steps: By means of reference gene primer amplification, nucleated cell counts were estimated. TCRdb's copy holds only in-frame clones and misses some; the assay was immunoSEQ multiplex PCR. The V and J calls and clone size come from that table; D and trimming were worked out from the DNA. The sample consists of around 230,000 clones, approximately 83% of them appearing once. The TCR sequence derives from a woman aged 40 to 50 with active or convalescent COVID-19. Sequencing was carried out using peripheral blood. The genes are TRBV7-9 and TRBJ1-2; D not resolved. The CDR3 spells CASSLIRRLSNYGYTF. In DNA form, the CDR3 reads TGTGCCAGCAGCTTAATCCGGAGATTATCTAACTATGGCTACACCTTC.